This TCR beta chain appears in the sequencing data of a study of spatial heterogeneity in lung cancer. Study-wide context: The study sequenced follow-up PBMC samples when they were available, at a median of approximately two years after resection. Detection of beta-chain sequences consistently exceeded that of alpha-chain sequences.

TCRdb ran MiXCR on the 5' RACE reads and lists one entry per CDR3 protein. This table holds about 52,000 distinct CDR3 sequences, 7.4% found once. The germline CDR1 and CDR2 sequences are DFQATT and SNEGSKA (reference sequence). The V gene lost 5 bases and the J gene lost 4 bases, with 9 bases spanning the gap. The CDR3 covers 11 residues. The time point is: blood at routine non-recurrence follow-up after resection. The authors sequenced whole RNA from tumor, nontumor lung or frozen PBMC without sorting. This chain links TRBV20-1 with TRBJ2-7; D call uncertain. The sequenced sample was PBMCs, obtained at follow-up. The source of this sequence is a female donor with early-stage non-small cell lung cancer. The CDR3 protein is CSAYDRYEQYF. The CDR3 DNA follows: TGCAGTGCTTACGATAGGTACGAGCAGTACTTC.